This T cell receptor beta chain was sequenced in a study of blood T cell repertoires in COVID-19. Background on the study: Material from acute and convalescent COVID-19 was sourced from the United States, Italy and Spain. The cDNA or gDNA used as material had been derived from T cells, B-cell-depleted T cells, or PBMCs.

Participants were aged about 18 to 90 years, lived in over 20 US areas, and enrolled virtually. In Cohort 3, a recovered donor had either two negative PCRs, clearance, or symptom resolution. Between the trimmed V and J ends, which lost 3 bases and 0 bases, there was a span of 7 bases. Germline V CDR1 and CDR2: SNHLY, FYNNEI. The CDR3 is 14 amino acids. Clones were read by immunoSEQ multiplex PCR, and TCRdb kept only the in-frame ones, dropping some. The sample lists a few hundred thousand clones, around 83% occurring once. The J gene is TRBJ2-3, the V gene TRBV2; maybe TRBD1 (5 bases). What was sequenced was PBMCs or T cells enriched from blood (not recorded which). This clonotype originated in a woman aged 40-49 years who had recovered from COVID-19. The CDR3: CASSEPGSTDTQYF. The CDR3 coding sequence is TGTGCCAGCAGTGAGCCAGGGAGCACAGATACGCAGTATTTT.